This T cell receptor (beta chain) was recorded in a study of cytomegalovirus exposure and HLA in healthy donors. Regarding the study as a whole: A further, later analysis showed that HLA-associated TCR beta chains (compared with equally common others) were more clonally expanded. In an earlier analysis, most TCR beta V segments were productive about 87% or about 30% of the time.

This clone has more than one count but fewer than ten. Its antigen is as yet unknown. The length of the CDR3 is 12 residues. The germline V and J ends were trimmed by 4 bases and 7 bases, with 13 bases remaining between them. Germline CDR1 is SQVTM and CDR2 is ANQGSEA. A multiplex PCR was run with 60 Vbeta primers and 13 Jbeta primers. Clones were sequenced by immunoSEQ multiplex PCR, and TCRdb holds only the in-frame ones, with some missing. The data contain roughly 120,000 clones, about 16% of them singletons. This clonotype was obtained from a woman between 18 and 29 years old in good health and CMV-seronegative. V is TRBV29-1 and J is TRBJ1-1, with D unresolved. The specimen sequenced was PBMCs. In nucleotides, the CDR3 is TGCAGCGTTGGGGCTGCCGAGGGTGAAGCTTTCTTT. Translating it yields CSVGAAEGEAFF.